Listed below are T cell receptor beta chains from one sample, sequenced in a study of blood T cells in healthy people across ages. MiXCR, run by TCRdb on the 5' RACE reads, gives a single entry per CDR3 protein. The sample lists around 750,000 distinct CDR3 sequences, about 55% seen once, with approximately 40% in the top ten. The sample consisted of blood. All receptors come from a man aged 80 or over in good health. Each CDR3 is given with its conserved first and last residue. A D gene is named only where the DNA matches it firmly. The size entry is marked missing in some rows and otherwise reads once, few, many or a size class.

TRBJ2-3 | TRBV7-9 | TRBD2 | - | TGTGCCAGCAGCCTCGGCGGGGGAGGAGATACGCAGTATTTT | CASSLGGGGDTQYF
TRBJ1-3 | TRBV24-1 | - | - | TGTGCCACCAGTGATTCCCGGCAGTCTGGTGGAAACACCATATATTTT | CATSDSRQSGGNTIYF
TRBJ2-1 | TRBV11-2 | - | - | TGTGCCAGCAGCTTAGTCCGGGAATTTCGGAATGAGCAGTTCTTC | CASSLVREFRNEQFF
TRBJ2-7 | TRBV28 | - | - | TGTGCCAGCAGTTTGCAATCAATAGCCCGGGAGCAGTACTTC | CASSLQSIAREQYF
TRBJ2-1 | TRBV5-1 | - | - | TGCGCCAGCAGCCGGCGTCGAATCACCTACAATGAGCAGTTCTTC | CASSRRRITYNEQFF
TRBJ2-7 | TRBV5-1 | TRBD2 | - | TGCGCCACTACCGACGGACTAGCGGGAGGCGAGCAGTACTTC | CATTDGLAGGEQYF
TRBJ2-1 | TRBV7-3 | - | - | TGTGCCAGCAGCCCCAATACAGGGTACAATGAGCAGTTCTTC | CASSPNTGYNEQFF
TRBJ2-7 | TRBV15 | TRBD1 | few | TGTGCCACCAGCTTGGACAGGGCATCCTACGAGCAGTACTTC | CATSLDRASYEQYF
TRBJ2-3 | TRBV10-3 | TRBD2 | - | TGTGCCATCAGCCCACTAGCGGGAGGGCCTTTGGATACGCAGTATTTT | CAISPLAGGPLDTQYF
TRBJ2-7 | TRBV12-3/TRBV12-4 | - | - | TGTGCCAGCAGTTCCCCACCCCTAGTAGCGAACTTTTACGAGCAGTACTTC | CASSSPPLVANFYEQYF
TRBJ2-1 | TRBV3-1 | - | few | TGTGCCAGCAGCCAACTCGAACCGAGCTCCTACAATGAGCAGTTCTTC | CASSQLEPSSYNEQFF
TRBJ2-3 | TRBV7-6 | TRBD2 | - | TGTGCCAGCAGCTTAGCCGGGACTATCTTCACAGATACGCAGTATTTT | CASSLAGTIFTDTQYF
TRBJ1-2 | TRBV20-1 | - | few | TGCAGTGCCCCTAAATCGGGGAGGCGGCATGGCTACACCTTC | CSAPKSGRRHGYTF
TRBJ1-1 | TRBV12-3/TRBV12-4 | - | - | TGTGCCAGCAGTTCCGACAGGTACACTGAAGCTTTCTTT | CASSSDRYTEAFF
TRBJ2-1 | TRBV12-3/TRBV12-4 | TRBD2 | - | TGTGCCAGCACCGCGGGGGACTACAATGAGCAGTTCTTC | CASTAGDYNEQFF
TRBJ2-7 | TRBV3-1 | TRBD2 | few | TGTGCCAGCAGCCCCCAACTGGGACTAGGCTCGGCCGAGCAGTACTTC | CASSPQLGLGSAEQYF
TRBJ2-5 | TRBV29-1 | TRBD2 | few | TGCAGCGTTGAGGTCGGGACCGCGGGAGAGCAGTACTTC | CSVEVGTAGEQYF
TRBJ2-7 | TRBV5-1 | TRBD1 | - | TGCGCCAGCAGATTCGACAGGGGCCCGTTTGGCGAGCAGTACTTC | CASRFDRGPFGEQYF
TRBJ2-2 | TRBV20-1 | - | - | TGCAGTGCTCGGCAGGGAGCCGGGGAGCTGTTTTTT | CSARQGAGELFF
TRBJ1-2 | TRBV20-1 | - | - | TGCAGTGCTGGCCCTGACCCAACTAACTATGGCTACACCTTC | CSAGPDPTNYGYTF
TRBJ2-5 | TRBV27 | TRBD1 | - | TGTGCCAGCAGTTCGCAAGGACAGGGGATAAAGACCCAGTACTTC | CASSSQGQGIKTQYF
TRBJ2-7 | TRBV3-1 | - | - | TGTGCCAGCAGCCAAGAAGCCGAGCAGTACTTC | CASSQEAEQYF
TRBJ2-1 | TRBV10-2 | - | - | TGCGCCAGCAGTGAGAAGTGGTACGATGAGCAGTTCTTC | CASSEKWYDEQFF
TRBJ2-1 | TRBV10-3 | - | once | TGTGCCGTCAGTGGGAAAGACTCGGGGCAAGAGCAGTTCTTC | CAVSGKDSGQEQFF
TRBJ1-1 | TRBV7-2 | TRBD1 | - | TGTGCCAGCAGCTACCGGACAGGCCAATACACTGAAGCTTTCTTT | CASSYRTGQYTEAFF
TRBJ2-3 | TRBV5-1 | - | few | TGCGCCAGCAGCCCTCAAAGAGCTGGAGATACGCAGTATTTT | CASSPQRAGDTQYF
TRBJ2-1 | TRBV2 | - | - | TGTGCCAGCAGGCGGGACGGGGTGAGCTCCTACAATGAGCAGTTCTTC | CASRRDGVSSYNEQFF
TRBJ2-1 | TRBV20-1 | - | - | TGCAGTGCTAGTAAGGGCCTGAGCTCCTACAATGAGCAGTTCTTC | CSASKGLSSYNEQFF
TRBJ2-1 | TRBV6-5 | - | few | TGTGCCAGCGGACTGGACAGTTACAATGAGCAGTTCTTC | CASGLDSYNEQFF
TRBJ2-7 | TRBV6-5 | - | - | TGTGCCAGCAGTTACTCGAAGTGGGTTTCCTACGAGCAGTACTTC | CASSYSKWVSYEQYF
TRBJ2-4 | TRBV2 | - | few | TGTGCCAGCATGAGGGGTGCTTCTGCCAAAAACATTCAGTACTTC | CASMRGASAKNIQYF
TRBJ2-7 | TRBV5-1 | - | few | TGCGCCAGCAGCTTGGCTGGGGGGAGCATCGAGCAGTACTTC | CASSLAGGSIEQYF
TRBJ2-5 | TRBV5-1 | - | - | TGCGCCAGCAGCGAGGTATTTGGAGAGACCCAGTACTTC | CASSEVFGETQYF
TRBJ2-7 | TRBV2 | - | - | TGTGCCAGCAGCCGAGAGTACGAGCAGTACTTC | CASSREYEQYF
TRBJ2-3 | TRBV6-5 | - | - | TGTGCCACCATGGACAGATACGCGTATTTT | CATMDRYAYF
TRBJ2-5 | TRBV7-9 | TRBD2 | - | TGTGCCAGCAGCCGGACTAGCGGGGTGGAGACCCAGTACTTC | CASSRTSGVETQYF
TRBJ2-1 | TRBV25-1 | - | few | TGTGCCAGCAGTGCCCAGAAGAGCTCCTACAATGAGCAGTTCTTC | CASSAQKSSYNEQFF
TRBJ2-7 | TRBV20-1 | TRBD2 | - | TGCAGTGCTAGAGCCGGGGGGGGCGCGGCCGAGCAGTACTTC | CSARAGGGAAEQYF
TRBJ2-4 | TRBV20-1 | TRBD2 | - | TGCAGTGCAGAGCTGGGAGGGAGAAACATTCAGTACTTC | CSAELGGRNIQYF
TRBJ2-5 | TRBV20-1 | - | - | TGCAGTATTAATCACCGAGAGACCCAGTACTTC | CSINHRETQYF
TRBJ2-2 | TRBV6-1 | - | - | TGTGCCAGCAGGCGTGATGGGGGGTCCGGGGAGCTGTTTTTT | CASRRDGGSGELFF
TRBJ2-2 | TRBV7-2 | TRBD1 | - | TGTGCCAGCAGCTTCGGACAGGGAGGTAACACCGGGGAGCTGTTTTTT | CASSFGQGGNTGELFF
TRBJ2-7 | TRBV7-2 | - | few | TGTGCCAGCAGCACGGGGATCCAGCAGTACTTC | CASSTGIQQYF
TRBJ2-1 | TRBV2 | TRBD2 | - | TGTGCCAGCAGAGGGACTAGGCTGTCGTGGAATGAGCAGTTCTTC | CASRGTRLSWNEQFF
TRBJ1-1 | TRBV29-1 | TRBD1 | - | TGCAGCGGCGGACAGGAGAACACTGAAGCTTTCTTT | CSGGQENTEAFF
TRBJ2-7 | TRBV7-2 | - | many | TGTGCCAGCAGCTTAGGTCCCAGCTACGAGCAGTACTTC | CASSLGPSYEQYF
TRBJ2-7 | TRBV6-6 | - | - | TGTGCCGCCGCTCAGGGACCGCCCTACGAGCAGTACTTC | CAAAQGPPYEQYF
TRBJ2-1 | TRBV24-1 | - | - | TGTGCCACCAGTGATTCGGTGGGGCCGGGTGAGACCCAGTTCTTC | CATSDSVGPGETQFF
TRBJ2-4 | TRBV12-3/TRBV12-4 | - | few | TGTGCCAGCACCTCGGGGGTAGCCAAAAACATTCAGTACTTC | CASTSGVAKNIQYF
TRBJ2-1 | TRBV6-2/TRBV6-3 | - | few | TGTGCCAGCCATCCTCTTGACTCCCTCTACAATGAGCAGTTCTTC | CASHPLDSLYNEQFF
TRBJ2-7 | TRBV9 | TRBD1 | - | TGTGCCAGCAGCCCCTCCTGGGGACAGGGCTTACAGACCTACGAGCAGTACTTC | CASSPSWGQGLQTYEQYF
TRBJ1-6 | TRBV15 | - | - | TGTGCCACCAGCAGCTCCGGGACTGCGGCTTCACCCCTCCACTTT | CATSSSGTAASPLHF
TRBJ1-5 | TRBV21-1 | - | - | TGTGCCAGCAGCAATAGCAGGGGCGTCAGGGGGCGGGAAAGCAATCAGCCCCAGCATTTT | CASSNSRGVRGRESNQPQHF